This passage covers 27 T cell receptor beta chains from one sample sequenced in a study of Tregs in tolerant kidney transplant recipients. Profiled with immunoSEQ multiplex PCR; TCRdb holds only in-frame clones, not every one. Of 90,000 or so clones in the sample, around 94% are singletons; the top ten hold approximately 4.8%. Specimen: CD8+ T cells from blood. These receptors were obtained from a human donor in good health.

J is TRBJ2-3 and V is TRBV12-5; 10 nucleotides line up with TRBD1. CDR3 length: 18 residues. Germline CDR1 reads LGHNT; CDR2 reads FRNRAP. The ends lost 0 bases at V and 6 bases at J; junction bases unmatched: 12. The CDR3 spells CASGLVPTRQGAADTQYF. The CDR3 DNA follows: TGTGCTAGTGGTTTGGTACCGACCCGACAGGGGGCGGCGGATACGCAGTATTTT.

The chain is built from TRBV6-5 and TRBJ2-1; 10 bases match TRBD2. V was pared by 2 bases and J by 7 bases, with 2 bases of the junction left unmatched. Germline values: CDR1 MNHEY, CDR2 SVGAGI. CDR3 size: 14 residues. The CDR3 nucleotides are TGTGCCAGCAGTTACACTAGCGGGATTAATGAGCAGTTCTTC. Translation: CASSYTSGINEQFF.

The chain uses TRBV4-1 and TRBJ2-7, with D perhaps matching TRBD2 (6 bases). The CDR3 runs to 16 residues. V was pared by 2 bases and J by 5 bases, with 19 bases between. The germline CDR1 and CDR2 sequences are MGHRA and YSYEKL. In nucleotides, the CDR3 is TGCGCCAGCAGCCAACATAGGACTACCCTGCATGACGAGCAGTACTTC. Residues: CASSQHRTTLHDEQYF.

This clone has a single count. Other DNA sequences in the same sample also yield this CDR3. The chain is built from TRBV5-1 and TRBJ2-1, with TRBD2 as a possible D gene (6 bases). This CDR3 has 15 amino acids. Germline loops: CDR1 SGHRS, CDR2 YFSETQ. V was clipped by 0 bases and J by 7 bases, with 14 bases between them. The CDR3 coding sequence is TGCGCCAGCAGCTTGGCAGGAGGGCTGGGTAATGAGCAGTTCTTC. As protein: CASSLAGGLGNEQFF. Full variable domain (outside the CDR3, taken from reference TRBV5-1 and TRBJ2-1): KAGVTQTPRYLIKTRGQQVTLSCSPISGHRSVSWYQQTPGQGLQFLFEYFSETQRNKGNFPGRFSGRQFSNSRSEMNVSTLELGDSALYLCASSLAGGLGNEQFFGPGTRLTVL.

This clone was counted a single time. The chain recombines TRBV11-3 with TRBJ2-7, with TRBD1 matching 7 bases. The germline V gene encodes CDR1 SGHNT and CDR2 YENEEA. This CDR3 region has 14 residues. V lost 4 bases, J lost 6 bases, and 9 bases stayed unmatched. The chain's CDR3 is CASSSWTGPGEQYF. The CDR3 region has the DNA TGTGCCAGCAGCTCCTGGACAGGTCCGGGCGAGCAGTACTTC.

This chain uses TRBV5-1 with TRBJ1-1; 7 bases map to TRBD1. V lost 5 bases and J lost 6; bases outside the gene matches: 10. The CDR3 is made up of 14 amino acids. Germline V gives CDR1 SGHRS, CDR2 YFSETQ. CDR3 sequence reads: CASSPTGRLAEAFF. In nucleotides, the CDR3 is TGCGCCAGCAGTCCGACAGGGAGGTTGGCTGAAGCTTTCTTT. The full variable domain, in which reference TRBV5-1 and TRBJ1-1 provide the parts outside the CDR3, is KAGVTQTPRYLIKTRGQQVTLSCSPISGHRSVSWYQQTPGQGLQFLFEYFSETQRNKGNFPGRFSGRQFSNSRSEMNVSTLELGDSALYLCASSPTGRLAEAFFGQGTRLTVV.

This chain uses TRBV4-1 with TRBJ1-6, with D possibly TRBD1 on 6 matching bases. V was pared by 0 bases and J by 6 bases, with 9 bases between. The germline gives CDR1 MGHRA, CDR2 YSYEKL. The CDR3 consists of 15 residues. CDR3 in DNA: TGCGCCAGCAGCCAAGAGACAGGCTTTAATTCACCCCTCCACTTT. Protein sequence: CASSQETGFNSPLHF.

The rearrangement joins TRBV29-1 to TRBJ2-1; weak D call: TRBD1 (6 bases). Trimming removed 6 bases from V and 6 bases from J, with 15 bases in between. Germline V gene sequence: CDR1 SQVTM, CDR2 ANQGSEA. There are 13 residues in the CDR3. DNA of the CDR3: TGCAGCGTGGATTGGGGCAGGGGCAATGAGCAGTTCTTC. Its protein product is CSVDWGRGNEQFF.

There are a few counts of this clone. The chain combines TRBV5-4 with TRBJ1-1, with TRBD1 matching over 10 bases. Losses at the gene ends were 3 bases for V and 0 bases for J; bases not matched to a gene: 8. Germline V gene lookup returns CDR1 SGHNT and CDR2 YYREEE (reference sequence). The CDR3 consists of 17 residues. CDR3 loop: CASSYGQGVPVNTEAFF. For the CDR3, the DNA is TGTGCCAGCAGCTACGGACAGGGGGTTCCAGTGAACACTGAAGCTTTCTTT.

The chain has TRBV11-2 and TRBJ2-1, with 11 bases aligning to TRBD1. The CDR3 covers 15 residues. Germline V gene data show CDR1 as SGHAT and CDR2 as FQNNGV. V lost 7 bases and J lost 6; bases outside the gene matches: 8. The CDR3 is CASTTRDRGVNEQFF. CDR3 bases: TGTGCCAGCACCACCCGGGACAGGGGGGTCAATGAGCAGTTCTTC.

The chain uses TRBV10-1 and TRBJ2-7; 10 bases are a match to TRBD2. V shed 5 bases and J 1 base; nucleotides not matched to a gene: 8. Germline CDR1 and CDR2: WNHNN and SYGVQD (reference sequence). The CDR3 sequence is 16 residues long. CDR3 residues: CASSPEGLAYSYEQYF. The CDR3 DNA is TGCGCCAGCAGTCCTGAGGGACTAGCGTATTCCTACGAGCAGTACTTC.

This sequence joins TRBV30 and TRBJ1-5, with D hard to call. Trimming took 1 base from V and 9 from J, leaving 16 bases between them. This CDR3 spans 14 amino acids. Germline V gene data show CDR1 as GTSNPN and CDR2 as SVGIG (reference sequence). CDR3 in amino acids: CAWSERRVLGPQHF. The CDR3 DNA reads TGTGCCTGGAGTGAGAGGCGGGTCTTGGGGCCCCAGCATTTT.

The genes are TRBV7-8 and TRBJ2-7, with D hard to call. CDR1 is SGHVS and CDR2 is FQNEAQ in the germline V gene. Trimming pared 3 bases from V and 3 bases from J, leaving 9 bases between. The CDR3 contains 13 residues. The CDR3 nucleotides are TGTGCCAGCAGCTTTAAGGGCCGCTACGAGCAGTACTTC. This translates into CASSFKGRYEQYF.

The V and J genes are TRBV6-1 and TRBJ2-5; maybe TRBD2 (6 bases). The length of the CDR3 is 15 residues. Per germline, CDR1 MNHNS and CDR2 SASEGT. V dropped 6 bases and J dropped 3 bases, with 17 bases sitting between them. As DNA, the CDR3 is TGTGCCAGCAGAGCTCTAGCGATTGGGAAAGAGACCCAGTACTTC. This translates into CASRALAIGKETQYF.

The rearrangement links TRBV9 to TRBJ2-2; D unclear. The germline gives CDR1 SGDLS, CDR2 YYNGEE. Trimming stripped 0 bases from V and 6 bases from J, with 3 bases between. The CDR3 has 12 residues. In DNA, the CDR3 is TGTGCCAGCAGCGTAGTTCCCGGGGAGCTGTTTTTT. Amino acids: CASSVVPGELFF.

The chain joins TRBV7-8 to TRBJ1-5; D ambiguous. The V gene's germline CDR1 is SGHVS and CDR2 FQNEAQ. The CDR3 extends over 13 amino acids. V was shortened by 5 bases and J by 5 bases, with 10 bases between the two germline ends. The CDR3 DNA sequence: TGTGCCAGCAGCCCCGGCGGGTATCAGCCCCAGCATTTT. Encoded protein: CASSPGGYQPQHF.

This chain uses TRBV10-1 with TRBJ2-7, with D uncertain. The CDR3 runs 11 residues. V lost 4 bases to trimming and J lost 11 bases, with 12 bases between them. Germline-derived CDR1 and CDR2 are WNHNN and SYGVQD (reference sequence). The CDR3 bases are TGCGCCAGCAGTGGAAAAGGCCCCAAGTACTTC. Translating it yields CASSGKGPKYF.

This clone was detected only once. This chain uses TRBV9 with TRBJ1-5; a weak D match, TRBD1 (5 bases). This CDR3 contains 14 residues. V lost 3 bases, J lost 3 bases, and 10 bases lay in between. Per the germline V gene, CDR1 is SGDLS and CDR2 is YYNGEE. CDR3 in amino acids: CASSGGGFNQPQHF. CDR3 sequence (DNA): TGTGCCAGCAGCGGGGGGGGTTTCAATCAGCCCCAGCATTTT. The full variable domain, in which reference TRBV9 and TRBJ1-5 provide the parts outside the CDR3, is DSGVTQTPKHLITATGQRVTLRCSPRSGDLSVYWYQQSLDQGLQFLIQYYNGEERAKGNILERFSAQQFPDLHSELNLSSLELGDSALYFCASSGGGFNQPQHFGDGTRLSIL.

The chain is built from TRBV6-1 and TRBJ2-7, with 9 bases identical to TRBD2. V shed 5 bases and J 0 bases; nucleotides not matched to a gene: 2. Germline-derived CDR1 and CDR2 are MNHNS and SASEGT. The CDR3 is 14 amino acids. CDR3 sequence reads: CASSLAGASYEQYF. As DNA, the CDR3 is TGTGCCAGCAGTTTAGCGGGGGCCTCCTACGAGCAGTACTTC.

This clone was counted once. CDR3 coding DNA: TGTGCCAGCAGTTGGACAGCCGCGGCCATCTACGAGCAGTACTTC. This codes for CASSWTAAAIYEQYF. The chain recombines TRBV27 with TRBJ2-7; tentatively, D is TRBD1 (6 bases). Trimming removed 4 bases from V and 3 bases from J, with 16 bases in between. CDR1 is MNHEY and CDR2 is SMNVEV in the germline V gene (reference sequence). The CDR3 has 15 amino acids.

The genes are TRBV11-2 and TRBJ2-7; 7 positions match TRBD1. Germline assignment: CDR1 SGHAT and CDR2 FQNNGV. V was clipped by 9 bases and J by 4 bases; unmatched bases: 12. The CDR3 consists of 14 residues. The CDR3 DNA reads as TGTGCCAGTAGGGGTACCGGGACAGTTTACGAGCAGTACTTC. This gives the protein CASRGTGTVYEQYF.

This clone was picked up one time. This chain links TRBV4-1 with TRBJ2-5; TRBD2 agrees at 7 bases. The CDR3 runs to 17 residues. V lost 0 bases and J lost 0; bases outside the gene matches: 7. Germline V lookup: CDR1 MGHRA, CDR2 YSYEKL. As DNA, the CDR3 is TGCGCCAGCAGCCAAGAACGGGAGGACGAGTACCAAGAGACCCAGTACTTC. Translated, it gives CASSQEREDEYQETQYF.

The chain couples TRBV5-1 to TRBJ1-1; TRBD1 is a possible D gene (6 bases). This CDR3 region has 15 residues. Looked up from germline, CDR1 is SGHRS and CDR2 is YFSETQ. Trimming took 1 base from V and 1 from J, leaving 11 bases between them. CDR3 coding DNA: TGCGCCAGCAGCTTGAGCCCACAGGGGAACACTGAAGCTTTCTTT. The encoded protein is CASSLSPQGNTEAFF. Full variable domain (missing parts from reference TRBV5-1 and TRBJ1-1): KAGVTQTPRYLIKTRGQQVTLSCSPISGHRSVSWYQQTPGQGLQFLFEYFSETQRNKGNFPGRFSGRQFSNSRSEMNVSTLELGDSALYLCASSLSPQGNTEAFFGQGTRLTVV.

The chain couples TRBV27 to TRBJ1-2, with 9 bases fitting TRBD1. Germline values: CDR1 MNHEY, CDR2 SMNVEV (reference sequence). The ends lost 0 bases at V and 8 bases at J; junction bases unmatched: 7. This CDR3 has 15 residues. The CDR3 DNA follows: TGTGCCAGCAGTTTATCGTACAGGGGGCGCGGGGGCTACACCTTC. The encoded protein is CASSLSYRGRGGYTF.

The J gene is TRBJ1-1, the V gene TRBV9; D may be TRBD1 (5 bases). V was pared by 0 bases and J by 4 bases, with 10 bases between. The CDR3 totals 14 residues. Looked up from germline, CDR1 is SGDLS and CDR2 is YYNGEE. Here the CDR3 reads CASSVEWGSTEAFF. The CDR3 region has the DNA TGTGCCAGCAGCGTAGAGTGGGGGAGCACTGAAGCTTTCTTT. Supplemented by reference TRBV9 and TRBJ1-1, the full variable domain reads DSGVTQTPKHLITATGQRVTLRCSPRSGDLSVYWYQQSLDQGLQFLIQYYNGEERAKGNILERFSAQQFPDLHSELNLSSLELGDSALYFCASSVEWGSTEAFFGQGTRLTVV.

CDR3 sequence (DNA): TGCAGCGTTGGGCAGTGGGACAGGGGCACTGAAGCTTTCTTT. This sequence encodes CSVGQWDRGTEAFF. The chain uses TRBV29-1 and TRBJ1-1; TRBD1 matches at 10 bases. There are 14 residues in the CDR3. V shed 4 bases, J shed 4 bases, and the junction held 6 bases outside the gene matches. Germline CDR1 is SQVTM and CDR2 is ANQGSEA.

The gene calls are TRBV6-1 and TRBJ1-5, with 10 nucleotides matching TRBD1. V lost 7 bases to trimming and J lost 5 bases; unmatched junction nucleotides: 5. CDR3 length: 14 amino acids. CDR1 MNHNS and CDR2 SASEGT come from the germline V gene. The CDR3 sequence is CASKADRGDQPQHF. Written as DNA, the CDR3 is TGTGCCAGCAAGGCGGACAGGGGGGATCAGCCCCAGCATTTT.